What follows are 32 T cell receptor beta chains derived from one specimen sequenced in a study of shared T cell receptors in the human thymus (dated by TCRdb to the early 2020s). The library was prepared using the immunoSEQ multiplex PCR assay. TCRdb mirrors the immuneACCESS table, restricted to in-frame sequences. Some clones are absent from its copies; in checked studies, under half trace to an unresolved V gene, and the reason for the others is unknown. The sample contains 500,000 to 750,000 clones, roughly 90% of them found a single time. The ten largest clones capture approximately 0.01% of the sample. The data also belong to a second study, concerning human thymus T cells.

Sequences were obtained from thymocytes. The receptors originated from a boy younger than two with a congenital heart defect. Donor details come from another sample of the same person, matched by shared clones.

The chain carries TRBV6-1 and TRBJ2-1; 12 bases line up with TRBD2. This CDR3 has 14 amino acids. Looked up from germline, CDR1 is MNHNS and CDR2 is SASEGT. Losses at the gene ends were 6 bases for V and 5 bases for J; bases not matched to a gene: 2. The CDR3, as DNA: TGTGCCAGCAGGACTAGCGGGAGAGACAATGAGCAGTTCTTC. This codes for CASRTSGRDNEQFF.

The chain uses TRBV21-1 and TRBJ2-7; TRBD2, the table's D call, lacks a check against the DNA. TRBV21-1 is listed as a pseudogene. The CDR3 is 21 amino acids. The CDR3 DNA reads TGTGCCAGCAGCCTAACTCCGGGCCCAGGCGGGGTCACAACGGTGGGGAGCGAGCAGTACTTC. Encoded protein: CASSLTPGPGGVTTVGSEQYF.

The V call is TRBV4-3, the J call TRBJ2-7; 12 bases align to TRBD2. This CDR3 has 17 amino acids. Trimming cost V 4 bases and J 3 bases; bases outside gene matches: 10. The germline CDR1 and CDR2 sequences are LGHNA and YSLEER. The CDR3 nucleotides are TGCGCCAGCAGCCGCGTCCCCCGGACTAGCGGGATCTACGAGCAGTACTTC. Encoded protein: CASSRVPRTSGIYEQYF.

V usage is TRBV9 and J usage is TRBJ2-1; 13 bases line up with TRBD2. The V gene's germline CDR1 is SGDLS and CDR2 YYNGEE. V lost 3 bases, J lost 8 bases, and 8 bases stayed unmatched. The CDR3 loop spans 16 amino acids. In nucleotides, the CDR3 is TGTGCCAGCAGCGACCCAACTAGCGGGAGGGCCGATGAGCAGTTCTTC. Its protein is CASSDPTSGRADEQFF. Full variable domain (remainder filled in from reference TRBV9 and TRBJ2-1): DSGVTQTPKHLITATGQRVTLRCSPRSGDLSVYWYQQSLDQGLQFLIQYYNGEERAKGNILERFSAQQFPDLHSELNLSSLELGDSALYFCASSDPTSGRADEQFFGPGTRLTVL.

The rearrangement uses TRBV4-2 and TRBJ2-5; 8 nucleotides match TRBD2. Germline V lookup: CDR1 LGHNA, CDR2 YNFKEQ. The CDR3 has 15 residues. J gave up 3 bases and V 0 bases, and 3 bases lay outside the gene matches. This chain's CDR3 is CASSQETSGKETQYF. In nucleotides, the CDR3 is TGTGCCAGCAGCCAAGAAACTAGCGGAAAAGAGACCCAGTACTTC.

This CDR3 reads CASRWRGEAQETQYF. DNA of the CDR3: TGTGCCAGCCGGTGGCGGGGGGAGGCCCAAGAGACCCAGTACTTC. This chain uses TRBV2 with TRBJ2-5; 8 bases match TRBD2. The germline V gene encodes CDR1 SNHLY and CDR2 FYNNEI. This CDR3 has 15 residues. V trimming: 8 bases; J trimming: 1 base; junction bases outside the gene matches: 9.

The chain links TRBV7-8 to TRBJ1-4; 9 nucleotides match TRBD1. V shed 5 bases and J 6 bases; nucleotides not matched to a gene: 7. This CDR3 contains 15 residues. From germline, CDR1 is SGHVS and CDR2 FQNEAQ. The DNA of the CDR3 is TGTGCCAGCAGCACCCACAGGGGGCCGCATGAAAAACTGTTTTTT. Amino acid sequence: CASSTHRGPHEKLFF.

This rearrangement joins TRBV7-8 to TRBJ2-1; D might be TRBD2 (5 bases). CDR1 and CDR2 (germline): SGHVS, FQNEAQ. The ends were cut back, 8 bases at V and 4 bases at J, with 12 bases in the middle. CDR3 size: 13 residues. CDR3: CASEPGVYNEQFF. The CDR3 DNA reads as TGTGCCAGCGAGCCCGGGGTATACAATGAGCAGTTCTTC.

The chain couples TRBV10-3 to TRBJ1-1; D remains ambiguous. CDR3 size: 14 residues. V lost 11 bases, J lost 3 bases, and 19 bases lay in between. Germline V lookup: CDR1 ENHRY, CDR2 SYGVKD. The CDR3 reads CAATVSDGDTEAFF. The CDR3 DNA reads as TGTGCCGCCACCGTGTCCGATGGAGACACTGAAGCTTTCTTT.

This rearrangement joins TRBV5-4 to TRBJ2-1; TRBD2 aligns across 9 bases. The CDR3 totals 13 residues. CDR1 and CDR2 from the germline V gene are SGHNT and YYREEE (reference sequence). Trimming removed 1 base from V and 8 bases from J; junction bases left unmatched: 1. CDR3 region: CASSLRLADEQFF. CDR3 nucleotides: TGTGCCAGCAGCTTGCGACTAGCGGATGAGCAGTTCTTC.

The rearrangement joins TRBV6-5 to TRBJ2-7; D is possibly TRBD1 (6 bases). The V and J ends lost 5 bases and 2 bases respectively, with 10 bases between them. CDR3 length: 13 residues. Germline CDR1 MNHEY, CDR2 SVGAGI. This CDR3 reads CASSLQGPYEQYF. In nucleotides, the CDR3 is TGTGCCAGCAGTCTACAGGGACCCTACGAGCAGTACTTC.

In nucleotides, the CDR3 is TGCGCCAGCAGCCGGGCCAGGGAAATCTACGAGCAGTACTTC. It is translated as CASSRAREIYEQYF. The gene calls are TRBV5-1 and TRBJ2-7, with a possible D match to TRBD1 (5 bases). The CDR3 has 14 amino acids. V was clipped by 4 bases and J by 3 bases, with 14 bases between them. The germline CDR1 and CDR2 sequences are SGHRS and YFSETQ.

The V call is TRBV11-1, the J call TRBJ2-5; 7 bases fit TRBD1. The CDR3 is made up of 15 amino acids. V was pared by 5 bases and J by 1 base, with 7 bases of the junction left unmatched. Germline assignment: CDR1 SGHAT and CDR2 FQDESV (reference sequence). The CDR3 loop is CASSQPQGPQETQYF. The DNA for the CDR3 is TGTGCCAGCAGCCAACCACAGGGGCCCCAAGAGACCCAGTACTTC.

The chain links TRBV27 to TRBJ2-1; 11 nucleotides align to TRBD2. Germline CDR1 is MNHEY and CDR2 is SMNVEV (reference sequence). The CDR3 length is 15 residues. With V trimmed by 3 bases and J by 8 bases, 6 bases remained unmatched. Written as DNA, the CDR3 is TGTGCCAGCAGTTTTAGGGTAGCGGGAGGGGATGAGCAGTTCTTC. Translating gives CASSFRVAGGDEQFF.

The genes are TRBV4-1 and TRBJ2-5, with TRBD2 identical over 9 bases. The CDR3 is 18 amino acids. Trimming at V came to 4 bases and at J to 3 bases, leaving 15 bases not matched to a gene. Germline lookup yields CDR1 MGHRA and CDR2 YSYEKL. This chain's CDR3 is CASSLRGPREGGEETQYF. DNA for the CDR3: TGCGCCAGCAGCCTAAGGGGGCCGCGGGAGGGAGGAGAAGAGACCCAGTACTTC.

As for this clone: The sample has other DNA sequences that encode this CDR3 too. The chain uses TRBV5-4 and TRBJ1-2; D may be TRBD1 (5 bases). There are 13 residues in the CDR3. CDR1 is SGHNT and CDR2 is YYREEE in the germline V gene (reference sequence). Trimming took off 0 bases at V and 2 bases at J, with 5 bases between the two ends. DNA of the CDR3: TGTGCCAGCAGCTTGGGACAGAACTATGGCTACACCTTC. The encoded protein is CASSLGQNYGYTF. The variable domain in full, completed from reference TRBV5-4 and TRBJ1-2, reads ETGVTQSPTHLIKTRGQQVTLRCSSQSGHNTVSWYQQALGQGPQFIFQYYREEENGRGNFPPRFSGLQFPNYSSELNVNALELDDSALYLCASSLGQNYGYTFGSGTRLTVV.

The V and J genes are TRBV7-9 and TRBJ2-3; 7 nucleotides align to TRBD1. This CDR3 contains 13 residues. The V and J ends lost 5 bases and 6 bases, in that order; junction bases with no gene match: 5. From germline, CDR1 is SEHNR and CDR2 FQNEAQ (reference sequence). DNA of the CDR3: TGTGCCAGCAGCCCAAGGACAGGTGATACGCAGTATTTT. This encodes CASSPRTGDTQYF. Supplemented by reference TRBV7-9 and TRBJ2-3, the full variable domain reads DTGVSQNPRHKITKRGQNVTFRCDPISEHNRLYWYRQTLGQGPEFLTYFQNEAQLEKSRLLSDRFSAERPKGSFSTLEIQRTEQGDSAMYLCASSPRTGDTQYFGPGTRLTVL.

The J gene is TRBJ2-7, the V gene TRBV28; 9 bases fit TRBD1. V gave up 4 bases and J gave up 2 bases; unmatched junction bases: 15. The germline V gene has CDR1 MDHEN and CDR2 SYDVKM. The CDR3 length is 18 residues. The CDR3 nucleotides are TGTGCCAGCAGTTCCGGGACAGGGTTAAGGGTCGAAACCTACGAGCAGTACTTC. Translation: CASSSGTGLRVETYEQYF.

V and J are TRBV7-9 and TRBJ2-1; D gene unclear. The length of the CDR3 is 13 residues. Trimming left V 1 base short and J 7 bases short, with 8 bases between. CDR1 SEHNR and CDR2 FQNEAQ come from the germline V gene (reference sequence). The CDR3 nucleotides are TGTGCCAGCAGCTTAGGTGGAGTTAATGAGCAGTTCTTC. Protein: CASSLGGVNEQFF.

The chain couples TRBV30 to TRBJ2-2; D possibly corresponds to TRBD1 (6 bases). This CDR3 is 15 amino acids long. Trimming took 3 bases from V and 6 from J, leaving 17 bases between them. CDR1 and CDR2 from the germline V gene are GTSNPN and SVGIG (reference sequence). The CDR3 region has the DNA TGTGCCTGGAGATGGGGGCCTGGTTCCCCCGGGGAGCTGTTTTTT. This codes for CAWRWGPGSPGELFF.

This chain joins TRBV28 and TRBJ2-5, with 7 bases aligning to TRBD1. The CDR3 is 16 residues long. CDR1 and CDR2 (germline): MDHEN, SYDVKM. Losses at the gene ends were 4 bases for V and 0 bases for J; bases not matched to a gene: 8. CDR3 in DNA: TGTGCCAGCAGTTCCGCCCGGGACAGTAACCAAGAGACCCAGTACTTC. It is translated as CASSSARDSNQETQYF.

The chain employs TRBV28 and TRBJ2-7; D is ambiguous. Germline loops: CDR1 MDHEN, CDR2 SYDVKM. This CDR3 has 15 residues. V lost 4 bases to trimming and J lost 2 bases, with 15 bases between them. The CDR3 reads CASSSLRVDTYEQYF. In nucleotides, the CDR3 is TGTGCCAGCAGTTCCCTCCGGGTCGATACCTACGAGCAGTACTTC.

The CDR3 reads CAARGATNEKLFF. Here the CDR3 DNA reads TGTGCCGCAAGGGGTGCAACTAATGAAAAACTGTTTTTT. This chain uses TRBV30 with TRBJ1-4; D is perhaps TRBD1 (5 bases). Looked up from germline, CDR1 is GTSNPN and CDR2 is SVGIG (reference sequence). The CDR3 extends over 13 amino acids. V lost 8 bases to trimming and J lost 0 bases, with 10 bases between them.

CDR3 DNA: TGCGCCAGCAGCTCACTGATACAGGGGCCTCACTACGAGCAGTACTTC. It codes for CASSSLIQGPHYEQYF. V is TRBV5-1 and J is TRBJ2-7, with TRBD1 identical over 7 bases. The CDR3 has 16 amino acids. Germline-derived CDR1 and CDR2 are SGHRS and YFSETQ. V was clipped by 3 bases and J by 3 bases; unmatched bases: 12.

V gene TRBV27 combines with J gene TRBJ2-3, with 7 positions matching TRBD2. V was clipped by 5 bases and J by 2 bases; unmatched bases: 13. The CDR3 runs 17 residues. Per germline, CDR1 MNHEY and CDR2 SMNVEV (reference sequence). The CDR3, as DNA: TGTGCCAGCAGTCCCAAGCGGGGATGCCTAATCACAGATACGCAGTATTTT. Translated: CASSPKRGCLITDTQYF.

This clone was found a few times. The chain joins TRBV18 to TRBJ2-7; 7 bases are a match to TRBD2. V trimming: 3 bases; J trimming: 8 bases; junction bases outside the gene matches: 10. The germline V gene encodes CDR1 KGHSH and CDR2 LQKENI. The CDR3 contains 14 residues. The CDR3 loop is CASSPPRLAGKQYF. CDR3 in DNA: TGTGCCAGCTCACCGCCGAGACTAGCTGGGAAGCAGTACTTC.

The chain employs TRBV5-6 and TRBJ1-2; a possible D gene is TRBD1 (6 bases). Trimming shortened V by 1 base and J by 1 base, and 11 bases separated the two germline ends. The CDR3 sequence is 15 residues long. Germline V CDR1 and CDR2: SGHDT, YYEEEE. CDR3 loop: CASSLTGFLNYGYTF. CDR3 bases: TGTGCCAGCAGCTTGACAGGGTTCCTTAACTATGGCTACACCTTC.

This clone was recorded only once. This chain connects TRBV27 to TRBJ2-7; the D gene is possibly TRBD1 (5 bases). The CDR3 runs to 15 residues. Germline CDR1 MNHEY, CDR2 SMNVEV (reference sequence). Trimming took off 5 bases at V and 1 base at J, with 15 bases between the two ends. The CDR3 loop is CASSTHSQESYEQYF. The CDR3 region has the DNA TGTGCCAGCAGTACACACTCACAGGAGTCCTACGAGCAGTACTTC.

The chain uses TRBV4-2 and TRBJ2-7; 12 positions agree with TRBD1. Trimming at V came to 4 bases and at J to 3 bases, leaving 7 bases not matched to a gene. CDR1 is LGHNA, CDR2 YNFKEQ, per germline. The CDR3 contains 16 residues. The CDR3 loop is CASSPGRDRGLYEQYF. CDR3 sequence (DNA): TGTGCCAGCAGCCCCGGTAGGGACAGGGGGCTCTACGAGCAGTACTTC.

The chain joins TRBV28 to TRBJ2-3, with TRBD2 matching over 8 bases. Unmatched junction bases numbered 10, after V lost 6 bases and J lost 2 bases. Germline CDR1 reads MDHEN; CDR2 reads SYDVKM. This CDR3 comprises 16 residues. The CDR3 region has the DNA TGTGCCAGCAGCTCCGGGACTAGTCCTTTCACAGATACGCAGTATTTT. This encodes CASSSGTSPFTDTQYF.

This chain links TRBV4-1 with TRBJ2-5, with 12 positions matching TRBD2. This CDR3 comprises 16 residues. The V segment lost 0 bases and the J segment 5 bases; nucleotides outside the gene matches: 4. Germline V gives CDR1 MGHRA, CDR2 YSYEKL. CDR3 nucleotides: TGCGCCAGCAGCCAAGACACTAGCGGGAGGTGGGAGACCCAGTACTTC. It encodes CASSQDTSGRWETQYF.

A remark on this clone: Additional DNA sequences in this sample encode the identical CDR3. The gene calls are TRBV19 and TRBJ2-5; D unclear. V lost 7 bases, J lost 4 bases, and 7 bases lay in between. Per the germline V gene, CDR1 is LNHDA and CDR2 is SQIVND (reference sequence). The CDR3 extends over 11 amino acids. This CDR3 reads CASTGGETQYF. The CDR3 coding sequence is TGTGCCAGTACCGGCGGAGAGACCCAGTACTTC.